Sequencing of this T cell receptor (beta chain) was carried out in a study of shared clonotypes between healthy human individuals. The CDR3 consists of 16 residues. Germline CDR1 is SGHNT and CDR2 is YYREEE (reference sequence). J gave up 5 bases and V 4 bases, and 11 bases lay outside the gene matches. This table comes from immunoSEQ multiplex PCR, and its TCRdb copy is limited to in-frame clones, with some not included. The data contain around 1 million clones, 70% to 85% of them singletons. CD4+ cells underwent separation, giving CD45RA+ naive and CD45RA-negative memory subsets. Sequencing was performed on memory CD4+ T cells sorted from blood. The sample's subset: CD45RA-negative fraction. The sequence was obtained from a man between 18 and 35 years old in good health. The genes are TRBV5-4 and TRBJ2-7; TRBD1 aligns across 11 bases. CDR3 residues: CASSTRRTGGIDEQYF. DNA of the CDR3: TGTGCCAGCAGCACCCGCAGGACAGGGGGCATAGACGAGCAGTACTTC.